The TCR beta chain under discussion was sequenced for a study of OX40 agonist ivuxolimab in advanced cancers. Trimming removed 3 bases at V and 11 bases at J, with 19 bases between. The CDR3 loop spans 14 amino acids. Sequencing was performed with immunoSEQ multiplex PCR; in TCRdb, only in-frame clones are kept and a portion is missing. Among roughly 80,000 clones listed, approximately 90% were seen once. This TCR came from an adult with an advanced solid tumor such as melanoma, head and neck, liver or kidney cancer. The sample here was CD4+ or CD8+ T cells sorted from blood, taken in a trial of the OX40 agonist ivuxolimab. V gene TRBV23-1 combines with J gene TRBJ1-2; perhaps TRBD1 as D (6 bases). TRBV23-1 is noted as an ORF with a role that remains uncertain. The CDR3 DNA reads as TGCGCCAGCAGTCAGGACAGAAAGGCCTGTTGTTACACCTTC. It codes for CASSQDRKACCYTF.